This is a list of T cell receptor beta chains from one sample in a study of blood T cell repertoires in COVID-19. Measured with immunoSEQ multiplex PCR; TCRdb has only the in-frame clones, and not every one. Found here are about 220,000 clones, approximately 86% of them singletons; the top ten hold less than 4%. The source material was peripheral blood. The receptors were sampled from a woman aged 25 to 39 who had recovered from COVID-19. The CDR3 runs from the conserved cysteine through the conserved F or W.

v_call,cdr3_aa
TRBV7-9,CASSSEAYEQYF
TRBV7-9,CASSSGQASYEQYF
TRBV15,CATSTQRGQGDGYTF
TRBV6-5,CASRPGLAGEQFF
TRBV2,CASSSRTSGGDTQYF
TRBV6-2/TRBV6-3,CASSYGAANTGELFF
TRBV4-2,CASSQGLAGSTGELFF
TRBV29-1,CSVQGGNTIYF
TRBV11-1,CASSPPAGYYGYTF
TRBV7-9,CASSLSLETQYF
TRBV11-2,CASSPYAGGPGELFF
TRBV6-5,CASSRQGEYNEQFF
TRBV4-1,CASSPTPGHDEQYF
TRBV27,CASAPRGRGTEAFF
TRBV5-4,CASSFRGQMDEQYF
TRBV18,CASSTGGYGTEAFF
TRBV28,CASSSIRTSGSQDTQYF
TRBV9,CASSTPEGGLATDTQYF
TRBV3-1/TRBV3-2,CASSLGQQQETQYF
TRBV2,CASSRTGGGTPNSPLHF
TRBV2,CASSTPRGGSGNTIYF
TRBV2,CASSGAGNTEAFF
TRBV5-1,CASSFDPNRGSVEKLFF
TRBV5-4,CASSLGQGALNEQFF
TRBV7-3,CASSPRGGTDTQYF
TRBV2,CASSGRDSGNTIYF
TRBV6-5,CASRTGPNTEAFF
TRBV12-3/TRBV12-4,CASSFFRLDEQYF
TRBV19,CASSIGDSTIYGYTF
TRBV19,CASSIQSGVNTEAFF
TRBV5-4,CASSLGTVSTDTQYF
TRBV5-1,CASSLQGLAGGNYNEQFF
TRBV19,CASSDRTGSSYEQYF
TRBV18,CASSPVQGETEAFF
TRBV30,CALEGGSNTGELFF
TRBV12-3/TRBV12-4,CASGRDRSYGYTF
TRBV6-2/TRBV6-3,CASSSNPYLTGTKSYEQYF
TRBV19,CASAEDRFGYTF
TRBV5-6,CASSLPGLAAYEQYF
TRBV10-2,CASSAKDRGQYF
TRBV5-1,CASSLEGPGQGAYEQYF
TRBV6-6,CASSDSGRGSEQFF
TRBV25-1,CASSDDRGGRIDTQYF
TRBV12-5,CASGVQLAGGPRCIYEQYF
TRBV27,CASSFRGTGELFF
TRBV2,CASSPEGAGFF
TRBV11-2,CASSLTSGGATDTQYF
TRBV12-3/TRBV12-4,CASRQDYEQYF